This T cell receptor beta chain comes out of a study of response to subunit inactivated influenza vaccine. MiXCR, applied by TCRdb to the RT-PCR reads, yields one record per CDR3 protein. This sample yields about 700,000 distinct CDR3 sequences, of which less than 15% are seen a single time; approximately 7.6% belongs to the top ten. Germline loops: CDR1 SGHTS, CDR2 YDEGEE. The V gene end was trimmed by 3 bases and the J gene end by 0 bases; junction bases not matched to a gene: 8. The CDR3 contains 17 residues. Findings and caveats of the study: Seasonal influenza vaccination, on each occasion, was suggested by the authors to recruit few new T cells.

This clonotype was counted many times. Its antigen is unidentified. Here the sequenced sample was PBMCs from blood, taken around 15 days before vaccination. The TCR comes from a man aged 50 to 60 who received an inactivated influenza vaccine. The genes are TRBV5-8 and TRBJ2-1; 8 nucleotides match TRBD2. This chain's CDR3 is CASSYPIAGSSYNEQFF. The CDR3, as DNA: TGTGCCAGCAGCTATCCTATAGCGGGAAGCTCCTACAATGAGCAGTTCTTC.